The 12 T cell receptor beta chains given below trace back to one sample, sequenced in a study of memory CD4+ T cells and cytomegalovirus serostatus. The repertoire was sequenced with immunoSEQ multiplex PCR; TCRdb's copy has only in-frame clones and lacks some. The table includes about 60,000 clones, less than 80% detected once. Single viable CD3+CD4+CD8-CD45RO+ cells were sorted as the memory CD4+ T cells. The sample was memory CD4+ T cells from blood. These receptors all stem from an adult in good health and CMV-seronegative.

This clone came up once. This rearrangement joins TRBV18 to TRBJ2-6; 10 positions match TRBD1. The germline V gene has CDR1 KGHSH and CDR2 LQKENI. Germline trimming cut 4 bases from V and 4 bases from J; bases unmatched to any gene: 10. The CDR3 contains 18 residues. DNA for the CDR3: TGTGCCAGCTCACTAAACCCGGGACAGGGGTCCGGGGCCAACGTCCTGACTTTC. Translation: CASSLNPGQGSGANVLTF.

The chain's CDR3 is CASRADRGPGYTF. The CDR3, as DNA: TGTGCCAGCAGAGCCGACAGGGGCCCCGGCTACACCTTC. The V and J genes are TRBV5-4 and TRBJ1-2, with 8 bases identical to TRBD1. V lost 5 bases, J lost 8 bases, and 8 bases stayed unmatched. CDR3 length equals 13 residues. The V gene's germline CDR1 is SGHNT and CDR2 YYREEE (reference sequence).

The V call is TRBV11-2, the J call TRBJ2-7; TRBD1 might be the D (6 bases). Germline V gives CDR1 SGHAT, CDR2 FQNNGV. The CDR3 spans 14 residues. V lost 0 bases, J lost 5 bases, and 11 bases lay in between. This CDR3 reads CASSLDPGANEQYF. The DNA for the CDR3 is TGTGCCAGCAGCTTAGATCCAGGGGCTAACGAGCAGTACTTC.

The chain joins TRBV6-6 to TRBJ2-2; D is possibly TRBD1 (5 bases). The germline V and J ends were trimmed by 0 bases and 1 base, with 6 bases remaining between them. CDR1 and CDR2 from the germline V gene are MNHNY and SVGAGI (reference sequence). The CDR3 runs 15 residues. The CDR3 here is CASSYSGQNTGELFF. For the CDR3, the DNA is TGTGCCAGCAGTTACTCTGGACAGAACACCGGGGAGCTGTTTTTT.

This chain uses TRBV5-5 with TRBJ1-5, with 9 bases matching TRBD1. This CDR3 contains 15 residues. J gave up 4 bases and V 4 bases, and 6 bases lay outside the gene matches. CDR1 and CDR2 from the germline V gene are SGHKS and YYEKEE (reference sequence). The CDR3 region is CASSLGQGTNQPQHF. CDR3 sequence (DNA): TGTGCCAGCAGCCTGGGACAGGGAACAAATCAGCCCCAGCATTTT. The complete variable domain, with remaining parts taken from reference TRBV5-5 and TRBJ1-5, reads DAGVTQSPTHLIKTRGQQVTLRCSPISGHKSVSWYQQVLGQGPQFIFQYYEKEERGRGNFPDRFSARQFPNYSSELNVNALLLGDSALYLCASSLGQGTNQPQHFGDGTRLSIL.

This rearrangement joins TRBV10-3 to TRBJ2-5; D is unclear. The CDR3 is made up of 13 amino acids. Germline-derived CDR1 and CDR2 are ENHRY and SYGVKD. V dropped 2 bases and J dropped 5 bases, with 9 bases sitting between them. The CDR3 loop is CAISEMPGETQYF. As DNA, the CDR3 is TGTGCCATCAGTGAGATGCCCGGGGAGACCCAGTACTTC.

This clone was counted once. The CDR3 coding sequence is TGTGCCAGCTCCCGATCTAACGCGCGAGGGACCCAGTACTTC. This gives the protein CASSRSNARGTQYF. V is TRBV18 and J is TRBJ2-5; no definite D call. The CDR3 length is 14 residues. V was shortened by 6 bases and J by 7 bases, with 18 bases between the two germline ends. Germline CDR1 KGHSH, CDR2 LQKENI. Complete variable domain (other parts from reference TRBV18 and TRBJ2-5): NAGVMQNPRHLVRRRGQEARLRCSPMKGHSHVYWYRQLPEEGLKFMVYLQKENIIDESGMPKERFSAEFPKEGPSILRIQQVVRGDSAAYFCASSRSNARGTQYFGPGTRLLVL.

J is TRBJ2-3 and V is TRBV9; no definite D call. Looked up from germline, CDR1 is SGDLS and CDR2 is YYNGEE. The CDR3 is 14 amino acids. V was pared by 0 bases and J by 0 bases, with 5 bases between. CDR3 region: CASSVAASTDTQYF. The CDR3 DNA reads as TGTGCCAGCAGCGTAGCGGCTAGCACAGATACGCAGTATTTT.

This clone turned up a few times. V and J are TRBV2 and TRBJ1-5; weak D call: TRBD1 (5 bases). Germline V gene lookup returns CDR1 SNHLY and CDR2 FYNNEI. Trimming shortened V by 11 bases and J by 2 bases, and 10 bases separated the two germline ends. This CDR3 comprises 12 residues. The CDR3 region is CAVRDGNQPQHF. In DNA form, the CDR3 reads TGTGCCGTGAGGGACGGCAATCAGCCCCAGCATTTT.

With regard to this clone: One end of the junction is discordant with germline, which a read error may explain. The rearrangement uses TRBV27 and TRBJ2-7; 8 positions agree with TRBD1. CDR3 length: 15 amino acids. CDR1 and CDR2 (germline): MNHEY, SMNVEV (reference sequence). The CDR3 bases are TGTGCCAGCCGTTTAGAGAACAGGGGGACCCACGAGCAGTACTTC. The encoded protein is CASRLENRGTHEQYF.

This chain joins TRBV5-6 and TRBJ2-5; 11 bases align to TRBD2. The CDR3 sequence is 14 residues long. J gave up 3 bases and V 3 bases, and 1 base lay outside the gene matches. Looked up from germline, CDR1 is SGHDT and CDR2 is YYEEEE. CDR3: CASSWGLAEETQYF. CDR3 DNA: TGTGCCAGCAGCTGGGGACTAGCGGAAGAGACCCAGTACTTC. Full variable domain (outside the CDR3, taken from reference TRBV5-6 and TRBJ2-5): DAGVTQSPTHLIKTRGQQVTLRCSPKSGHDTVSWYQQALGQGPQFIFQYYEEEERQRGNFPDRFSGHQFPNYSSELNVNALLLGDSALYLCASSWGLAEETQYFGPGTRLLVL.

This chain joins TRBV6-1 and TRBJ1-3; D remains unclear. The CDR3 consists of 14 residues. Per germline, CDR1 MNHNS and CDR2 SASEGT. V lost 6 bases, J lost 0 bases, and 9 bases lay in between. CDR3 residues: CASRGTDSGNTIYF. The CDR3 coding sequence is TGTGCCAGCAGGGGAACAGACTCTGGAAACACCATATATTTT.